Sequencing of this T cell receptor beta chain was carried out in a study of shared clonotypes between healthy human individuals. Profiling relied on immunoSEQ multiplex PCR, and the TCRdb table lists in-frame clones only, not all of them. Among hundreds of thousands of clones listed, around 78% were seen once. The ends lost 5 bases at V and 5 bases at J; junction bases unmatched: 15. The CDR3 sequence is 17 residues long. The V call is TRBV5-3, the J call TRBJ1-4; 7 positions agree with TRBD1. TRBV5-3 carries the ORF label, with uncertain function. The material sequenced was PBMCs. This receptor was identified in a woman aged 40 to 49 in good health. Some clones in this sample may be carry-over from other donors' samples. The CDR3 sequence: CARRPTGEGEINEKLFF. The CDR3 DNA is TGTGCCAGAAGACCTACAGGGGAAGGGGAGATAAATGAAAAACTGTTTTTT.